This TCR beta chain was profiled in a study of T cells after yellow fever vaccination. General observations from the study: Abundant clonotypes from the bulk population could have been carried over as contaminants into FACS-sorted repertoires. Post-booster samples contained most primary-vaccination clones (more than 95% CD4, roughly 88% CD8).

This clonotype was seen a few times. Antigen unknown. There are 15 residues in the CDR3. Trimming stripped 0 bases from V and 1 base from J, with 10 bases between. It was through 5'RACE template switching that TCR cDNA was made, with a universal primer site and UMIs added. TCRdb re-called the 5' RACE reads with MiXCR, one entry per CDR3 protein. This sample has just under 600,000 distinct CDR3 sequences, with approximately 12% found just once. Specimen: PBMCs, collected on the day of the yellow fever booster vaccination. This TCR came from a man aged 30 to 45 who received the YFV17D yellow fever vaccine. V and J are TRBV23-1 and TRBJ2-7; weak D call: TRBD1 (6 bases). TRBV23-1 is noted as an ORF with a role that remains uncertain. The CDR3 is CASSQSRDTSYEQYF. The CDR3 DNA reads TGCGCCAGCAGTCAATCACGGGACACATCCTACGAGCAGTACTTC.